The rows below give T cell receptor beta chains drawn from one sample of a study of T cell responses to AZD1222 COVID-19 vaccine. Assay: immunoSEQ multiplex PCR; the TCRdb copy retains only in-frame clones and omits some. The sample has about 130,000 clones, roughly 90% seen once. This material consisted of peripheral blood, taken on day 0 of AZD1222 vaccination. These receptors all stem from an adult in good health. Each CDR3 is given with its conserved first and last residue. The D gene is left open where the match is weak. Some rows have no size entry. The others give once, few or many, or a class for an expanded clone.

j_call clone_size d_call v_call cdr3_aa cdr3_nt
TRBJ1-1 NA NA TRBV7-3 CASSLTGGGTEAFF TGTGCCAGCAGCTTAACGGGGGGTGGCACTGAAGCTTTCTTT
TRBJ1-1 once NA TRBV28 CASGGRAPTEAFF TGTGCCAGTGGGGGGAGGGCTCCCACTGAAGCTTTCTTT
TRBJ2-7 NA TRBD2 TRBV6-2/TRBV6-3 CASSYTFPGGEGSYEQYF TGTGCCAGCAGTTACACCTTCCCGGGAGGGGAAGGCTCCTACGAGCAGTACTTC
TRBJ1-4 NA NA TRBV19 CASSADRTTNEKLFF TGTGCCAGTAGTGCAGACAGGACAACTAATGAAAAACTGTTTTTT
TRBJ1-2 NA NA TRBV18 CASSPGRVDGYTF TGTGCCAGCTCACCTGGCAGGGTGGATGGCTACACCTTC
TRBJ1-5 few TRBD1 TRBV28 CASSPTQGGYQPQHF TGTGCCAGCAGTCCAACACAAGGGGGCTATCAGCCCCAGCATTTT
TRBJ2-3 NA TRBD1 TRBV24-1 CATSDPTGGDLATQYF TGTGCCACCAGTGATCCCACAGGGGGCGATTTGGCTACGCAGTATTTT
TRBJ1-5 NA NA TRBV6-5 CASVGAGLGQPQHF TGTGCCAGCGTTGGGGCGGGGTTAGGTCAGCCCCAGCATTTT
TRBJ1-6 once NA TRBV6-2/TRBV6-3 CASSYWGPDSPLHF TGTGCCAGCAGTTACTGGGGCCCGGATTCACCCCTCCACTTT
TRBJ2-6 NA TRBD1 TRBV4-1 CASSRLTGGATGANVLTF TGCGCCAGCAGCCGCTTAACAGGGGGCGCAACTGGGGCCAACGTCCTGACTTTC
TRBJ1-1 NA NA TRBV6-5 CASSYSPLPGTEAFF TGTGCCAGCAGTTACTCACCCCTTCCAGGGACTGAAGCTTTCTTT
TRBJ2-1 once NA TRBV7-9 CASSLQSSGRSYNEQFF TGTGCCAGCAGCTTGCAGTCCAGCGGCCGATCCTACAATGAGCAGTTCTTC
TRBJ2-6 NA NA TRBV27 CASSYSSGANVLTF TGTGCCAGCAGCTATTCCTCTGGGGCCAACGTCCTGACTTTC
TRBJ1-1 few NA TRBV2 CASSEQQLNTEAFF TGTGCCAGCAGTGAGCAACAGCTGAACACTGAAGCTTTCTTT
TRBJ1-6 NA NA TRBV2 CASRDDTHNSPLHF TGTGCCAGCAGGGACGACACCCATAATTCACCCCTCCACTTT
TRBJ1-1 NA TRBD1 TRBV15 CATSRTGVAEAFF TGTGCCACCAGTAGAACAGGGGTTGCTGAAGCTTTCTTT
TRBJ2-3 NA TRBD2 TRBV6-1 CASSETPLAGERNTQYF TGTGCCAGCAGTGAAACCCCATTAGCGGGGGAGAGGAATACGCAGTATTTT
TRBJ1-5 NA TRBD1 TRBV7-3 CASGTGKNQPQHF TGTGCCAGCGGGACAGGGAAAAATCAGCCCCAGCATTTT
TRBJ1-2 NA NA TRBV18 CASSPGGDGYTF TGTGCCAGCTCCCCCGGGGGGGACGGCTACACCTTC
TRBJ2-3 NA NA TRBV27 CASSLNGGHPDTQYF TGTGCCAGCAGTTTAAATGGGGGGCACCCCGATACGCAGTATTTT
TRBJ1-2 NA NA TRBV27 CASSLSSSSPSRGGYTF TGTGCCAGCAGTTTATCGTCCAGTTCCCCCAGTAGGGGTGGCTACACCTTC
TRBJ1-5 NA NA TRBV6-6 CASRTTDQPQHF TGTGCCAGCAGGACGACAGATCAGCCCCAGCATTTT
TRBJ2-1 once NA TRBV18 CASSPYRVEQFF TGTGCCAGCTCACCCTATAGAGTTGAGCAGTTCTTC
TRBJ2-7 NA TRBD2 TRBV11-3 CASSLTSGAYEQYF TGTGCCAGCAGCTTAACTAGCGGAGCCTACGAGCAGTACTTC
TRBJ1-6 NA TRBD1 TRBV6-5 CASSPGQGRDSPLHF TGTGCCAGCAGTCCCGGACAGGGGAGAGATTCACCCCTCCACTTT
TRBJ2-2 NA TRBD1 TRBV6-1 CASSEVGWGQGVSGELFF TGTGCCAGCAGTGAAGTTGGGTGGGGACAGGGGGTTTCCGGGGAGCTGTTTTTT
TRBJ1-4 NA NA TRBV9 CASSVTWAMANEKLFF TGTGCCAGCAGCGTTACATGGGCCATGGCTAATGAAAAACTGTTTTTT
TRBJ1-2 NA NA TRBV28 CASRRAESYYGYTF TGTGCCAGCAGGAGAGCGGAATCCTACTATGGCTACACCTTC
TRBJ2-1 NA NA TRBV7-9 CASSLSGGNEQFF TGTGCCAGCAGCTTATCTGGGGGTAATGAGCAGTTCTTC
TRBJ1-5 NA NA TRBV6-2/TRBV6-3 CASSYSRGISNQPQHF TGTGCCAGCAGTTACTCAAGGGGGATCAGCAATCAGCCCCAGCATTTT
TRBJ1-5 NA NA TRBV7-9 CASSLSGDQPQHF TGTGCCAGCAGCCTCTCCGGGGATCAGCCCCAGCATTTT
TRBJ1-1 NA NA TRBV19 CASSIWLISGTEAFF TGTGCCAGTAGTATATGGCTGATCTCTGGCACTGAAGCTTTCTTT
TRBJ1-6 NA NA TRBV12-3/TRBV12-4 CASSATSPLHF TGTGCCAGCAGTGCTACTTCACCCCTCCACTTT
TRBJ1-6 NA NA TRBV4-1 CASSLGGYNSPLHF TGCGCCAGCAGCCTAGGGGGTTATAATTCACCCCTCCACTTT
TRBJ1-5 NA NA TRBV19 CASAQPTAQGQGPQHF TGTGCCAGTGCCCAACCAACGGCCCAGGGCCAAGGGCCCCAGCATTTT
TRBJ2-7 few NA TRBV5-5 CASSFQTEPYEQYF TGTGCCAGCAGCTTCCAGACGGAGCCCTACGAGCAGTACTTC
TRBJ1-2 NA NA TRBV5-1 CASSLVGSRGYTF TGCGCCAGCAGTTTGGTAGGGAGTCGGGGCTACACCTTC
TRBJ1-2 NA NA TRBV12-3/TRBV12-4 CASSPGGDYGYTF TGTGCCAGCAGTCCCGGGGGGGACTATGGCTACACCTTC
TRBJ1-1 NA TRBD1 TRBV7-3 CASSPGGEYTEAFF TGTGCCAGCAGTCCAGGGGGAGAGTACACTGAAGCTTTCTTT
TRBJ1-5 NA TRBD1 TRBV19 CASSIRGTGLPLNQPQHF TGTGCCAGTAGTATTCGAGGGACAGGACTACCCCTCAATCAGCCCCAGCATTTT
TRBJ1-6 NA TRBD1 TRBV28 CASRTGGSYNSPLHF TGTGCCAGCAGGACAGGGGGCTCCTATAATTCACCCCTCCACTTT
TRBJ2-7 NA NA TRBV19 CASSIITGNNEQYF TGTGCCAGTAGTATTATCACCGGGAACAACGAGCAGTACTTC
TRBJ1-1 NA NA TRBV7-9 CASSSSVNTEAFF TGTGCCAGCAGCTCCTCCGTGAACACTGAAGCTTTCTTT
TRBJ2-2 NA NA TRBV6-2/TRBV6-3 CASSYGQGNTGELFF TGTGCCAGCAGTTACGGGCAGGGAAACACCGGGGAGCTGTTTTTT
TRBJ1-1 NA NA TRBV5-1 CASSNLWENTEAFF TGCGCCAGCAGCAACCTCTGGGAGAACACTGAAGCTTTCTTT
TRBJ2-2 once TRBD2 TRBV5-1 CASSLLAGNTGELFF TGCGCCAGCAGCTTACTAGCGGGAAACACCGGGGAGCTGTTTTTT
TRBJ1-1 NA NA TRBV5-8 CASSWGPGGEAFF TGTGCCAGCAGCTGGGGACCGGGGGGTGAAGCTTTCTTT
TRBJ2-7 once TRBD2 TRBV5-1 CASRFSGLETYEQYF TGCGCCAGCCGATTCTCGGGACTAGAGACCTACGAGCAGTACTTC
TRBJ1-1 NA TRBD1 TRBV6-2/TRBV6-3 CASSNTGQGVAEAFF TGTGCCAGCAGTAACACAGGACAGGGGGTCGCTGAAGCTTTCTTT
TRBJ1-6 NA TRBD1 TRBV19 CASSDRGGNSPLHF TGTGCCAGTAGCGACAGGGGCGGGAATTCACCCCTCCACTTT
TRBJ2-7 once NA TRBV24-1 CATVRDGTASSYEQYF TGTGCCACCGTACGAGACGGGACGGCGAGCTCCTACGAGCAGTACTTC
TRBJ2-3 NA NA TRBV9 CASSWGTSPADTQYF TGTGCCAGCAGCTGGGGGACGAGCCCGGCAGATACGCAGTATTTT
TRBJ1-3 NA NA TRBV5-6 CASSRGSSGNTIYF TGTGCCAGCAGCCGTGGAAGTTCTGGAAACACCATATATTTT
TRBJ1-5 NA NA TRBV28 CASKGGLGQPQHF TGTGCCAGCAAGGGGGGCCTAGGCCAGCCCCAGCATTTT
TRBJ1-3 NA TRBD1 TRBV28 CASNQDRAGNTIYF TGTGCCAGCAATCAGGACAGGGCTGGAAACACCATATATTTT
TRBJ2-7 NA NA TRBV27 CASSPLKGVPNEQYF TGTGCCAGCAGTCCCCTAAAGGGGGTTCCCAACGAGCAGTACTTC
TRBJ2-7 NA TRBD2 TRBV7-8 CASSRGLAGENEQYF TGTGCCAGCAGCCGGGGACTAGCGGGAGAAAACGAGCAGTACTTC
TRBJ1-6 NA NA TRBV18 CASSPYPFKTFNSPLHF TGTGCCAGCTCACCATATCCCTTCAAGACCTTTAATTCACCCCTCCACTTT
TRBJ1-3 NA NA TRBV18 CASSPTAGSGNTIYF TGTGCCAGCTCACCAACAGCGGGTAGTGGAAACACCATATATTTT